This T cell receptor (beta chain) was sequenced during a study of blood T cell repertoires in COVID-19. Under the authors' procedure: The assay estimated nucleated cells by amplifying reference gene primers. Produced via immunoSEQ multiplex PCR; TCRdb's table is partial and in-frame only. V and J calls and clone size follow that table, whereas D and trimming were derived from the DNA. The profile shows roughly 250,000 clones, around 88% of them singletons. Germline V gene sequence: CDR1 GTSNPN, CDR2 SVGIG (reference sequence). The CDR3 extends over 16 amino acids. After removal of 2 bases from V and 2 bases from J, the junction contained 11 bases not matched to a gene.

The material sequenced was PBMCs or T cells enriched from blood (not recorded which). This chain uses TRBV30 with TRBJ2-7; TRBD2 agrees at 8 bases. The receptor comes from a middle-aged woman with acute COVID-19. CDR3 DNA sequence: TGTGCCTGGAGTTTTGTTCAAGCGGGGGAAACCTACGAGCAGTACTTC. This codes for CAWSFVQAGETYEQYF.